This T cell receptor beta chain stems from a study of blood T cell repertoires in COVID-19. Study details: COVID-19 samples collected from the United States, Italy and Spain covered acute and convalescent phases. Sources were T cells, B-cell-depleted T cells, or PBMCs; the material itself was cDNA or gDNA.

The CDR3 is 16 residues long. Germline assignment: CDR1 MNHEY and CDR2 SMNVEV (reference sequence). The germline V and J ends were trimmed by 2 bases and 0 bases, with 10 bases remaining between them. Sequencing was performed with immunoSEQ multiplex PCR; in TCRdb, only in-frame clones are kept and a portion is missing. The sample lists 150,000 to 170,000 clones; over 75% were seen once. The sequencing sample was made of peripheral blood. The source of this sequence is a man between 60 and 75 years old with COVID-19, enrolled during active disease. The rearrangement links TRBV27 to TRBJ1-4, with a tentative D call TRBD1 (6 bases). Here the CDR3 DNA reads TGTGCCAGCAGTTTAACAGGGATTCCAACTAATGAAAAACTGTTTTTT. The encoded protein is CASSLTGIPTNEKLFF.